A selection of T cell receptor beta chains follows, all from one sample in a study of CD8+ T cells in alopecia areata. Clones were read by immunoSEQ multiplex PCR, and TCRdb kept only the in-frame ones, dropping some. This table has some 180,000 clones, about 53% appearing once. Sequences were derived from CD8+ T cells sorted from blood, sampled at week 24, from a patient treated with tofacitinib. The receptors were gathered from a human donor with alopecia areata. The CDR3 runs from the conserved cysteine through the conserved F or W. The order of the fields is D gene, J gene, clone size, V gene, CDR3 protein, CDR3 DNA. A D gene is named only where the DNA matches it firmly. Expanded clones are given a class, and other clones once, few, many or no size at all.

-	TRBJ2-1	-	TRBV30	CAWSVGLLGDEQFF	TGTGCCTGGAGTGTTGGCCTACTCGGCGATGAGCAGTTCTTC
-	TRBJ2-7	-	TRBV10-2	CASTAGGASSYEQYF	TGCGCCAGCACCGCGGGCGGGGCCTCAAGCTACGAGCAGTACTTC
TRBD2	TRBJ2-1	-	TRBV6-5	CASSYQSGGLYNEQFF	TGTGCCAGCAGTTACCAGAGCGGGGGCCTGTACAATGAGCAGTTCTTC
-	TRBJ2-7	few	TRBV25-1	CASSETGSGEQYF	TGTGCCAGCAGTGAGACAGGATCGGGTGAGCAGTACTTC
-	TRBJ2-1	-	TRBV30	CAWSVRGVYNEQFF	TGTGCCTGGAGTGTACGGGGCGTTTACAATGAGCAGTTCTTC
-	TRBJ2-5	few	TRBV7-2	CASSLASRVVETQYF	TGTGCCAGCAGCTTAGCGAGCAGGGTCGTAGAGACCCAGTACTTC
-	TRBJ1-6	-	TRBV5-8	CASSLGYNSPLHF	TGTGCCAGCAGCTTGGGGTACAATTCACCCCTCCACTTT
-	TRBJ2-3	few	TRBV7-8	CASSSVEGGDTDTQYF	TGTGCCAGCAGCTCGGTTGAAGGAGGTGACACAGATACGCAGTATTTT
-	TRBJ1-1	once	TRBV11-2	CASGDGEAFF	TGTGCCAGCGGAGACGGTGAAGCTTTCTTT
TRBD1	TRBJ1-2	-	TRBV9	CASSDRDRAANYGYTF	TGTGCCAGCAGCGATCGGGACAGGGCGGCTAACTATGGCTACACCTTC
-	TRBJ2-3	few	TRBV6-1	CASSVKGTGTDTQYF	TGTGCCAGCAGTGTAAAAGGGACGGGCACAGATACGCAGTATTTT
-	TRBJ2-7	-	TRBV29-1	CSVEMRYEQYF	TGCAGCGTTGAAATGCGCTACGAGCAGTACTTC
TRBD1	TRBJ2-4	-	TRBV9	CASSPPLTRDSENIQYF	TGTGCCAGCAGCCCGCCGTTGACTCGGGACAGTGAAAACATTCAGTACTTC
-	TRBJ2-2	-	TRBV15	CATSRGVSDTGELFF	TGTGCCACCAGCAGAGGAGTATCGGACACCGGGGAGCTGTTTTTT
-	TRBJ2-1	-	TRBV30	CAWSVREQFF	TGTGCCTGGAGTGTACGTGAGCAGTTCTTC
-	TRBJ1-1	-	TRBV5-1	CASSLDRVDEAFF	TGCGCCAGCAGCTTGGACAGGGTGGATGAAGCTTTCTTT
-	TRBJ2-7	-	TRBV9	CASSVAWEQYF	TGTGCCAGCAGCGTAGCTTGGGAGCAGTACTTC
-	TRBJ2-5	-	TRBV5-1	CASSLVNSEETQYF	TGCGCCAGCAGCTTGGTTAACAGCGAAGAGACCCAGTACTTC
TRBD1	TRBJ2-1	-	TRBV27	CASTKTAGGYNEQFF	TGTGCCAGCACCAAGACGGCAGGGGGCTACAATGAGCAGTTCTTC
TRBD2	TRBJ2-7	-	TRBV4-3	CASSQEASGNYEQYF	TGCGCCAGCAGCCAAGAGGCTAGCGGAAACTACGAGCAGTACTTC
TRBD1	TRBJ1-1	-	TRBV29-1	CSVPPGSGQPVNTEAFF	TGCAGCGTGCCCCCTGGTTCGGGACAGCCAGTGAACACTGAAGCTTTCTTT
-	TRBJ2-1	few	TRBV6-5	CASGLVNEQFF	TGTGCCAGCGGCCTGGTGAATGAGCAGTTCTTC
-	TRBJ2-1	-	TRBV7-8	CASSLISGDEFF	TGTGCCAGCAGCTTAATCTCAGGGGATGAGTTCTTC
TRBD2	TRBJ2-1	-	TRBV5-1	CASSKALAGRNNEQFF	TGCGCCAGCAGCAAGGCTCTAGCGGGGCGAAACAATGAGCAGTTCTTC
-	TRBJ2-3	few	TRBV11-2	CASSLDPDPRPQYF	TGTGCCAGCAGCTTAGACCCCGACCCCCGTCCGCAGTATTTT
-	TRBJ1-1	-	TRBV10-3	CAISESYSLNTEAFF	TGTGCCATCAGTGAGTCCTACAGCCTTAACACTGAAGCTTTCTTT
TRBD1	TRBJ2-4	-	TRBV15	CATSTTGQGQYF	TGTGCCACCAGCACGACCGGACAGGGCCAGTACTTC
-	TRBJ1-1	few	TRBV7-9	CASSWLQANTEAFF	TGTGCCAGCAGCTGGTTACAGGCGAACACTGAAGCTTTCTTT
-	TRBJ2-7	few	TRBV6-6	CASSNKVEEQYF	TGTGCCAGCAGTAATAAGGTCGAAGAGCAGTACTTC
-	TRBJ1-6	few	TRBV27	CASSYAGVNSPLHF	TGTGCCAGCAGTTACGCAGGGGTTAATTCACCCCTCCACTTT
-	TRBJ2-1	-	TRBV27	CASSSQGINEQFF	TGTGCCAGCAGTTCTCAGGGGATCAATGAGCAGTTCTTC
-	TRBJ1-2	-	TRBV6-5	CASSYLPLGEGYTF	TGTGCCAGCAGTTACTTGCCCCTTGGGGAGGGCTACACCTTC
-	TRBJ1-1	few	TRBV4-1	CASSLGGNTEAFF	TGCGCCAGCAGCCTAGGAGGGAACACTGAAGCTTTCTTT
-	TRBJ2-1	-	TRBV29-1	CSVAGDEQFF	TGCAGCGTTGCGGGCGATGAGCAGTTCTTC
-	TRBJ2-1	-	TRBV4-3	CASSLARGVEQFF	TGCGCCAGCAGCTTAGCCAGGGGCGTTGAGCAGTTCTTC
-	TRBJ1-1	-	TRBV2	CASSTYRSIKAEAFF	TGTGCCAGCAGTACCTACAGGAGCATTAAGGCTGAAGCTTTCTTT
TRBD1	TRBJ1-5	few	TRBV27	CASSFRGLSGNQPQHF	TGTGCCAGCAGTTTTAGGGGGCTTTCGGGCAATCAGCCCCAGCATTTT
-	TRBJ1-4	few	TRBV7-9	CASSPPTGLVEKLFF	TGTGCCAGCAGCCCTCCTACAGGGCTAGTGGAAAAACTGTTTTTT
-	TRBJ2-1	once	TRBV10-3	CAIRLQGGSYNEQFF	TGTGCCATCAGGCTACAGGGAGGCTCCTACAATGAGCAGTTCTTC
-	TRBJ2-7	once	TRBV5-1	CASSLEGGHFPYEQYF	TGCGCCAGCAGCTTGGAGGGGGGTCACTTTCCCTACGAGCAGTACTTC
TRBD1	TRBJ2-1	once	TRBV7-8	CASSLVSDRVRDNEQFF	TGTGCCAGCAGCTTAGTGAGTGACAGGGTGAGGGACAATGAGCAGTTCTTC
-	TRBJ1-6	once	TRBV5-1	CASRLQGLDSPLHF	TGCGCCAGCAGGCTGCAGGGTCTCGATTCACCCCTCCACTTT
-	TRBJ2-7	-	TRBV18	CASSPSLQGPHEQYF	TGTGCCAGCTCACCATCCCTACAGGGCCCCCACGAGCAGTACTTC
-	TRBJ2-3	-	TRBV9	CASSPVPGTDTQYF	TGTGCCAGCAGCCCCGTTCCTGGCACAGATACGCAGTATTTT
TRBD1	TRBJ1-6	few	TRBV14	CASSQDRGDRGYSPLHF	TGTGCCAGCAGCCAAGATCGGGGGGACAGGGGCTATTCACCCCTCCACTTT
-	TRBJ2-7	-	TRBV2	CASAASQGNEQYF	TGTGCCAGCGCCGCCTCTCAAGGGAACGAGCAGTACTTC
TRBD1	TRBJ2-5	-	TRBV2	CASMGTGETQYF	TGTGCCAGCATGGGGACAGGGGAGACCCAGTACTTC
-	TRBJ1-1	-	TRBV19	CASSIGGSMTEAFF	TGTGCCAGTAGTATCGGGGGGAGTATGACTGAAGCTTTCTTT
-	TRBJ2-1	-	TRBV7-9	CASSPRRRNEQFF	TGTGCCAGCAGCCCGAGGCGCCGGAATGAGCAGTTCTTC